This passage covers 29 T cell receptor beta chains from one sample sequenced in a study of T cells after yellow fever vaccination. TCRdb reprocessed the 5' RACE reads via MiXCR and lists one record per CDR3 protein. This table holds nearly 350,000 distinct CDR3 sequences, approximately 8% found once. The material sequenced was PBMCs, taken more than 35 days after the first yellow fever vaccination. The receptors originated from a man between 18 and 35 years old who received the YFV17D yellow fever vaccine.

Only a few counts were recorded for this clonotype. This chain connects TRBV7-9 to TRBJ2-3; D is perhaps TRBD1 (6 bases). The V end was cut by 5 bases, the J end by 0 bases, with 18 bases between. The CDR3 extends over 17 amino acids. CDR1 and CDR2 from the germline V gene are SEHNR and FQNEAQ (reference sequence). The CDR3 region has the DNA TGTGCCAGCAGCGCCTCCTCCGGGACAACTAGCACAGATACGCAGTATTTT. Its protein product is CASSASSGTTSTDTQYF.

The DNA for the CDR3 is TGTGCCAGCAGCAAAGGCCTAAAGGCCGGGGAGCTGTTTTTT. It translates to CASSKGLKAGELFF. The chain uses TRBV21-1 and TRBJ2-2. TRBV21-1 represents a pseudogene. The CDR3 sequence is 14 residues long.

The genes are TRBV12-3 or TRBV12-4 and TRBJ1-1; 9 bases fit TRBD1. V lost 5 bases and J lost 5; bases outside the gene matches: 9. This CDR3 is 15 amino acids long. The DNA for the CDR3 is TGTGCCAGCAGTCGCCAGACAGGGGGAAGAACTGAAGCTTTCTTT. It encodes CASSRQTGGRTEAFF.

V usage is TRBV7-2 and J usage is TRBJ2-1; 10 bases agree with TRBD2. V shed 3 bases, J shed 11 bases, and the junction held 7 bases outside the gene matches. Germline loops: CDR1 SGHTA, CDR2 FQGNSA. The CDR3 covers 14 residues. CDR3: CASSLERGGGQQFF. The CDR3, as DNA: TGTGCCAGCAGCTTGGAGCGGGGGGGCGGCCAGCAGTTCTTC.

The rearrangement uses TRBV7-2 and TRBJ2-2, with TRBD2 matching 9 bases. The CDR3 length is 15 residues. The germline V gene has CDR1 SGHTA and CDR2 FQGNSA. The ends lost 1 base at V and 6 bases at J; junction bases unmatched: 3. The CDR3: CASSLGAGGAGELFF. CDR3 sequence (DNA): TGTGCCAGCAGCTTAGGCGCGGGGGGGGCCGGGGAGCTGTTTTTT.

This clonotype has only a few counts. The chain couples TRBV5-6 to TRBJ1-2; D might be TRBD1 (5 bases). Germline V gene lookup returns CDR1 SGHDT and CDR2 YYEEEE. This CDR3 has 11 amino acids. Between the trimmed V and J ends, which lost 4 bases and 10 bases, there was a span of 11 bases. The CDR3 nucleotides read TGTGCCAGCAGCACCTGGGGGGACTACACCTTC. Its protein is CASSTWGDYTF.

The chain links TRBV20-1 to TRBJ2-7; D possibly corresponds to TRBD1 (6 bases). CDR3 length: 14 residues. V lost 4 bases, J lost 0 bases, and 13 bases lay in between. Germline CDR1 reads DFQATT; CDR2 reads SNEGSKA (reference sequence). Here the CDR3 reads CSAKDRETSYEQYF. CDR3 in DNA: TGCAGTGCTAAGGACAGAGAAACCTCCTACGAGCAGTACTTC.

This clonotype was observed a handful of times. V is TRBV5-1 and J is TRBJ2-2, with 9 bases identical to TRBD2. Unmatched junction bases numbered 7, after V lost 4 bases and J lost 6 bases. Germline CDR1 SGHRS, CDR2 YFSETQ. The CDR3 contains 15 residues. Here the CDR3 DNA reads TGCGCCAGCAGCACCCGCGCGGGGGGGCCCGGGGAGCTGTTTTTT. This codes for CASSTRAGGPGELFF.

In its sample, this clonotype was seen a few times. V usage is TRBV19 and J usage is TRBJ1-2, with 8 bases aligning to TRBD1. The CDR3 has 14 amino acids. The V and J ends lost 5 bases and 5 bases, in that order; junction bases with no gene match: 7. Per germline, CDR1 LNHDA and CDR2 SQIVND (reference sequence). CDR3 DNA: TGTGCCAGTAGTGCGACAGGGGCAAGGTATGGCTACACCTTC. Translated: CASSATGARYGYTF. The whole variable domain, filled in from reference TRBV19 and TRBJ1-2, reads DGGITQSPKYLFRKEGQNVTLSCEQNLNHDAMYWYRQDPGQGLRLIYYSQIVNDFQKGDIAEGYSVSREKKESFPLTVTSAQKNPTAFYLCASSATGARYGYTFGSGTRLTVV.

This clonotype has a handful of counts. V is TRBV6-5 and J is TRBJ2-5; no firm D call. This CDR3 spans 13 amino acids. V was shortened by 4 bases and J by 5 bases, with 11 bases between the two germline ends. Germline V lookup: CDR1 MNHEY, CDR2 SVGAGI. CDR3 region: CASSSFVAETQYF. The CDR3 DNA sequence: TGTGCCAGCAGTTCCTTCGTTGCCGAGACCCAGTACTTC.

The gene calls are TRBV27 and TRBJ2-1, with 11 bases matching TRBD2. The germline CDR1 and CDR2 sequences are MNHEY and SMNVEV (reference sequence). The junction had 13 bases not matched to a gene; V was cut back by 3 bases and J by 6 bases. The CDR3 is 18 amino acids. CDR3 DNA sequence: TGTGCCAGCAGTTTTATCACTCGACTAGCGGGGTTGGGCAATGAGCAGTTCTTC. Translating gives CASSFITRLAGLGNEQFF.

This clonotype has just a few counts. The chain carries TRBV5-1 and TRBJ1-1; D is perhaps TRBD1 (6 bases). The V end lost 5 bases, the J end lost 6 bases, and 11 bases lay between the germline ends. CDR1 SGHRS and CDR2 YFSETQ come from the germline V gene. The CDR3 is made up of 12 amino acids. CDR3 amino acids: CASSWDNAEAFF. The CDR3 DNA reads TGCGCCAGCAGTTGGGACAACGCTGAAGCTTTCTTT.

V usage is TRBV4-3 and J usage is TRBJ2-7; a weak D match, TRBD1 (7 bases). V was clipped by 0 bases and J by 7 bases, with 13 bases between them. Germline CDR1 is LGHNA and CDR2 is YSLEER. CDR3 size: 14 residues. The CDR3 DNA sequence: TGCGCCAGCAGCCAAGATCAGGGGGGCAGGGAGCAGTACTTC. Encoded protein: CASSQDQGGREQYF.

This clonotype was detected many times. The chain joins TRBV12-3 or TRBV12-4 to TRBJ2-7; the D gene is possibly TRBD2 (6 bases). The CDR3 covers 13 residues. The V gene lost 3 bases and the J gene lost 7 bases, with 13 bases spanning the gap. CDR3 coding DNA: TGTGCCAGCAGTTTCGAATCTCGGGGGGAGCAGTACGTC. Its protein is CASSFESRGEQYV.

This clonotype was counted a few times. CDR3 coding DNA: TGTGCCAGCAGCCCCGTGACAGGGCGTACCTACGAGCAGTACTTC. This translates into CASSPVTGRTYEQYF. The rearrangement uses TRBV7-6 and TRBJ2-7, with TRBD1 matching over 7 bases. J was trimmed by 2 bases and V by 5 bases; bases with no gene match: 9. The CDR3 extends over 15 amino acids. The germline V gene encodes CDR1 SGHVS and CDR2 FNYEAQ.

V and J are TRBV29-1 and TRBJ1-1; D is ambiguous. The CDR3 consists of 15 residues. V was cut by 7 bases and J by 0 bases, with 18 bases left in between. Germline lookup yields CDR1 SQVTM and CDR2 ANQGSEA. CDR3 DNA: TGCAGCGCCTCCCAAGACGCCGGATTGAACACTGAAGCTTTCTTT. Translating gives CSASQDAGLNTEAFF. The full variable domain, in which reference TRBV29-1 and TRBJ1-1 provide the parts outside the CDR3, is SAVISQKPSRDICQRGTSLTIQCQVDSQVTMMFWYRQQPGQSLTLIATANQGSEATYESGFVIDKFPISRPNLTFSTLTVSNMSPEDSSIYLCSASQDAGLNTEAFFGQGTRLTVV.

The chain joins TRBV11-2 to TRBJ2-1; 10 bases match TRBD2. The CDR3 is 15 residues long. Germline CDR1 and CDR2: SGHAT and FQNNGV. Unmatched junction bases numbered 5, after V lost 0 bases and J lost 9 bases. CDR3 region: CASSLEASGGTEQFF. The CDR3 bases are TGTGCCAGCAGCTTAGAAGCTAGCGGGGGCACTGAGCAGTTCTTC.

This clonotype was observed a handful of times. The chain is built from TRBV4-1 and TRBJ1-2; no definite D call. The CDR3 spans 14 residues. Per the germline V gene, CDR1 is MGHRA and CDR2 is YSYEKL. Trimming removed 2 bases at V and 8 bases at J, with 15 bases between. CDR3 sequence reads: CASSQLTSRPGYTF. The DNA for the CDR3 is TGCGCCAGCAGCCAACTGACATCCCGCCCGGGCTACACCTTC.

This clonotype has ten or more counts. J is TRBJ2-1 and V is TRBV20-1, with D tentatively TRBD1 or TRBD2 (5 bases each). Per the germline V gene, CDR1 is DFQATT and CDR2 is SNEGSKA (reference sequence). The V end lost 4 bases, the J end lost 0 bases, and 10 bases lay between the germline ends. CDR3 size: 14 residues. CDR3 nucleotide sequence: TGCAGTGCTATCTCAGGGAGCTCCTACAATGAGCAGTTCTTC. Its translation is CSAISGSSYNEQFF.

This clonotype was counted only a few times. The chain carries TRBV3-1 and TRBJ1-1; no reliable D call. The V and J ends lost 0 bases and 11 bases respectively, with 16 bases between them. Germline-derived CDR1 and CDR2 are LGHDT and YNNKEL (reference sequence). The CDR3 runs 14 residues. The CDR3 reads CASSQDGGPRGAFF. As DNA, the CDR3 is TGTGCCAGCAGCCAAGATGGAGGGCCACGAGGCGCTTTCTTT.

This clonotype was picked up a small number of times. The V call is TRBV10-3, the J call TRBJ2-1; tentatively, D is TRBD2 (5 bases). The CDR3 covers 14 residues. V lost 0 bases and J 3 bases, leaving 6 bases between the germline ends. CDR1 and CDR2 (germline): ENHRY, SYGVKD. CDR3 coding DNA: TGTGCCATCAGTGAGTCCGGGAACTACAATGAGCAGTTCTTC. Translation gives CAISESGNYNEQFF.

The chain joins TRBV6-6 to TRBJ1-2; D possibly corresponds to TRBD1 (5 bases). Per germline, CDR1 MNHNY and CDR2 SVGAGI (reference sequence). The CDR3 sequence is 13 residues long. V gave up 11 bases and J gave up 0 bases, with 13 bases separating them. The CDR3 here is CASSGPANYGYTF. CDR3 DNA sequence: TGTGCCTCCTCAGGGCCGGCTAACTATGGCTACACCTTC.

This clonotype was seen repeatedly, ten times or more. The chain couples TRBV7-2 to TRBJ2-2; D unclear. The V gene's germline CDR1 is SGHTA and CDR2 FQGNSA. Trimming removed 2 bases from V and 4 bases from J, with 8 bases in between. CDR3 length: 14 amino acids. The CDR3 spells CASSLHRSTGELFF. In DNA, the CDR3 is TGTGCCAGCAGCTTACACAGATCCACCGGGGAGCTGTTTTTT.

This clonotype was detected only a few times. The chain links TRBV7-2 to TRBJ2-2; no reliable D call. Germline V gives CDR1 SGHTA, CDR2 FQGNSA. This CDR3 is 17 amino acids long. V shed 5 bases and J shed 6 bases, with 22 bases lying between them. The CDR3, as DNA: TGTGCCAGCAGCCTACCCCGTGGTCGGATCGCCCCCGGGGAGCTGTTTTTT. It encodes CASSLPRGRIAPGELFF.

This clonotype turned up a few times. The rearrangement links TRBV7-9 to TRBJ2-7, with 12 bases matching TRBD1. Germline CDR1 SEHNR, CDR2 FQNEAQ (reference sequence). V lost 0 bases to trimming and J lost 3 bases; unmatched junction nucleotides: 6. The CDR3 has 17 amino acids. The CDR3 DNA follows: TGTGCCAGCAGCTTAGCCTCGGGACAGGGGGCTATCTACGAGCAGTACTTC. It codes for CASSLASGQGAIYEQYF.

The V call is TRBV28, the J call TRBJ1-4; D is unclear. Germline V gives CDR1 MDHEN, CDR2 SYDVKM. V lost 5 bases and J 0 bases, leaving 7 bases between the germline ends. The CDR3 covers 14 residues. As DNA, the CDR3 is TGTGCCAGCAGTGAACAGCCAACTAATGAAAAACTGTTTTTT. Amino acids: CASSEQPTNEKLFF.

This clonotype was seen repeatedly, ten times or more. The chain has TRBV20-1 and TRBJ2-7; a possible D gene is TRBD2 (6 bases). CDR3 size: 13 residues. Germline CDR1 is DFQATT and CDR2 is SNEGSKA (reference sequence). With 0 bases removed from V and 7 bases from J, the gap between germline ends came to 13 bases. This chain's CDR3 is CSARDYGTGEQYV. In DNA, the CDR3 is TGCAGTGCTAGAGATTATGGGACTGGGGAGCAGTACGTC.

This clonotype was found a few times. This chain links TRBV20-1 with TRBJ2-5; 7 positions agree with TRBD2. This CDR3 comprises 12 residues. The germline V gene has CDR1 DFQATT and CDR2 SNEGSKA (reference sequence). The J segment lost 4 bases and the V segment lost 3 bases, leaving 2 bases of the junction unmatched. CDR3 region: CSASGEGETQYF. In nucleotides, the CDR3 is TGCAGTGCTAGCGGGGAGGGAGAGACCCAGTACTTC.

This clonotype was detected ten times or more. The chain recombines TRBV10-1 with TRBJ1-2; D remains ambiguous. The CDR3 has 8 residues. Germline V lookup: CDR1 WNHNN, CDR2 SYGVQD (reference sequence). With 11 bases removed from V and 4 bases from J, the gap between germline ends came to 2 bases. CDR3 coding DNA: TGCGCCGGCTATGGCTACACCTTC. The encoded protein is CAGYGYTF.